Listed below are T cell receptor beta chains from one sample, sequenced in a study of PD-L1 blockade in urothelial cancer. Only in-frame clones appear in the TCRdb table, and some are missing; sequencing was by immunoSEQ multiplex PCR. Here the sample spans about 79,000 clones, about 90% being singletons. The sample here was PBMCs, taken around atezolizumab (anti-PD-L1) treatment. The receptors stem from a man in his sixties with urothelial cancer. Both conserved end residues are part of each CDR3. The order of the fields is V gene, CDR3 length, clone size, J gene, D gene, CDR3 protein, CDR3 DNA. D genes are given only for firm matches. Part of the rows lack a size; the others show once, few, many or a class for expanded clones.

V: TRBV4-1; length: 22; size: -; J: TRBJ2-5; D: TRBD2; CDR3: CASSQAPMLPGLAASGQETQYF; DNA: TGCGCCAGCAGCCAAGCCCCAATGCTCCCGGGACTAGCGGCGTCGGGCCAAGAGACCCAGTACTTC
V: TRBV7-9; length: 12; size: once; J: TRBJ2-7; D: -; CDR3: CASSPVGHEQYF; DNA: TGTGCCAGCAGCCCTGTGGGGCACGAGCAGTACTTC
V: TRBV6-1; length: 14; size: -; J: TRBJ2-5; D: -; CDR3: CASSEGPNQETQYF; DNA: TGTGCCAGCAGTGAAGGGCCAAACCAAGAGACCCAGTACTTC
V: TRBV4-2; length: 15; size: -; J: TRBJ2-3; D: -; CDR3: CASSLSYLAGGTQYF; DNA: TGTGCCAGCAGCCTGTCCTACCTCGCCGGGGGTACGCAGTATTTT
V: TRBV28; length: 17; size: -; J: TRBJ1-6; D: -; CDR3: CASSLVRVTLNNSPLHF; DNA: TGTGCCAGCAGTTTGGTCCGGGTCACGTTAAATAATTCACCCCTCCACTTT
V: TRBV7-9; length: 16; size: -; J: TRBJ2-7; D: TRBD2; CDR3: CASSSLVGSGVYEQYF; DNA: TGTGCCAGCAGCTCCCTGGTTGGTAGCGGGGTCTACGAGCAGTACTTC
V: TRBV5-1; length: 15; size: -; J: TRBJ1-1; D: -; CDR3: CASSGAARLNTEAFF; DNA: TGCGCCAGCAGCGGGGCGGCAAGGTTGAACACTGAAGCTTTCTTT
V: TRBV6-6; length: 13; size: -; J: TRBJ1-1; D: -; CDR3: CASSYSQNTEAFF; DNA: TGTGCCAGCAGCTACAGCCAAAACACTGAAGCTTTCTTT
V: TRBV27; length: 15; size: -; J: TRBJ2-7; D: TRBD1; CDR3: CASSATGTGIYEQYF; DNA: TGTGCCAGCAGTGCGACCGGGACAGGGATCTACGAGCAGTACTTC
V: TRBV28; length: 13; size: -; J: TRBJ1-4; D: -; CDR3: CASSTHNNEKLFF; DNA: TGTGCCAGCAGTACACACAATAATGAAAAACTGTTTTTT
V: TRBV19; length: 13; size: -; J: TRBJ2-7; D: -; CDR3: CATSPGSAYEQYF; DNA: TGTGCCACTTCCCCAGGGTCGGCCTACGAGCAGTACTTC
V: TRBV18; length: 13; size: -; J: TRBJ1-1; D: -; CDR3: CASSENQNTEAFF; DNA: TGTGCCAGCTCTGAGAACCAGAACACTGAAGCTTTCTTT
V: TRBV6-6; length: 13; size: -; J: TRBJ2-6; D: -; CDR3: CASSPGGANVLTF; DNA: TGTGCCAGCAGCCCCGGGGGGGCCAACGTCCTGACTTTC
V: TRBV6-1; length: 14; size: -; J: TRBJ1-1; D: -; CDR3: CASSDARLNTEAFF; DNA: TGTGCCAGCAGTGATGCCAGGTTGAACACTGAAGCTTTCTTT
V: TRBV19; length: 15; size: -; J: TRBJ2-5; D: -; CDR3: CASSLTQGPQETQYF; DNA: TGTGCCAGTAGCTTAACGCAGGGTCCACAAGAGACCCAGTACTTC
V: TRBV9; length: 16; size: -; J: TRBJ1-6; D: -; CDR3: CASSVESGLRNSPLHF; DNA: TGTGCCAGCAGCGTAGAGTCAGGGTTGAGGAATTCACCCCTCCACTTT
V: TRBV6-5; length: 12; size: -; J: TRBJ1-4; D: -; CDR3: CASRQGGGKLFF; DNA: TGTGCCAGCAGGCAGGGAGGCGGAAAACTGTTTTTT
V: TRBV5-1; length: 16; size: -; J: TRBJ2-1; D: TRBD2; CDR3: CASSSSGGSSYNEQFF; DNA: TGCGCCAGCAGCTCTAGCGGGGGTAGCTCCTACAATGAGCAGTTCTTC
V: TRBV11-2; length: 15; size: -; J: TRBJ2-7; D: TRBD1; CDR3: CASSLLRGPAHEQYF; DNA: TGTGCCAGCAGCTTACTCAGGGGGCCTGCCCACGAGCAGTACTTC
V: TRBV5-1; length: 14; size: -; J: TRBJ2-2; D: -; CDR3: CASSLRQNTGELFF; DNA: TGCGCCAGCAGCTTGAGACAGAACACCGGGGAGCTGTTTTTT
V: TRBV11-3; length: 17; size: -; J: TRBJ2-2; D: TRBD1; CDR3: CASRRTGGRRVTGELFF; DNA: TGTGCCAGCAGAAGGACAGGTGGGCGGCGGGTGACCGGGGAGCTGTTTTTT
V: TRBV7-2; length: 17; size: -; J: TRBJ1-1; D: TRBD1; CDR3: CASSFPGQDPSVTEAFF; DNA: TGTGCCAGCAGCTTCCCGGGACAGGACCCATCGGTCACTGAAGCTTTCTTT
V: TRBV6-5; length: 14; size: -; J: TRBJ2-7; D: -; CDR3: CASSPDTYRVEQYF; DNA: TGTGCCAGCAGTCCGGACACCTACAGGGTTGAGCAGTACTTC
V: TRBV5-4; length: 13; size: -; J: TRBJ2-5; D: -; CDR3: CASKPRGGETQYF; DNA: TGTGCCAGCAAACCCAGGGGAGGGGAGACCCAGTACTTC
V: TRBV5-5; length: 14; size: -; J: TRBJ1-1; D: -; CDR3: CASSIRDKNTEAFF; DNA: TGTGCCAGCAGCATCAGGGACAAGAACACTGAAGCTTTCTTT
V: TRBV5-1; length: 13; size: -; J: TRBJ1-4; D: TRBD1; CDR3: CASSPGGNEKLFF; DNA: TGCGCCAGCAGCCCAGGGGGTAATGAAAAACTGTTTTTT
V: TRBV5-4; length: 17; size: -; J: TRBJ1-4; D: -; CDR3: CASSHDQTETTNEKLFF; DNA: TGTGCCAGCAGCCACGACCAAACAGAAACAACTAATGAAAAACTGTTTTTT
V: TRBV7-9; length: 15; size: -; J: TRBJ1-5; D: TRBD1; CDR3: CASSSTGLANQPQHF; DNA: TGTGCCAGCAGCTCGACAGGGCTAGCGAATCAGCCCCAGCATTTT
V: TRBV6-1; length: 15; size: -; J: TRBJ1-5; D: -; CDR3: CASSEYFVGDQPQHF; DNA: TGTGCCAGCAGTGAATACTTTGTAGGGGATCAGCCCCAGCATTTT
V: TRBV5-4; length: 17; size: -; J: TRBJ1-6; D: TRBD1; CDR3: CASSLGGTDSRYSPLHF; DNA: TGTGCCAGCAGCTTGGGAGGGACAGACAGTCGATATTCACCCCTCCACTTT
V: TRBV6-5; length: 14; size: once; J: TRBJ1-2; D: TRBD1; CDR3: CASSWDRISPGYTF; DNA: TGTGCCAGCAGTTGGGACAGGATTTCCCCTGGCTACACCTTC
V: TRBV7-2; length: 14; size: -; J: TRBJ1-6; D: -; CDR3: CASTHRVRNSPLHF; DNA: TGTGCCAGCACTCACAGGGTGAGAAATTCACCCCTCCACTTT
V: TRBV7-9; length: 14; size: -; J: TRBJ1-4; D: -; CDR3: CASSLVVKSEVLFF; DNA: TGTGCCAGCAGCTTAGTCGTCAAATCAGAGGTCCTGTTTTTT
V: TRBV15; length: 15; size: -; J: TRBJ2-7; D: -; CDR3: CATSRNRDLGYEQYF; DNA: TGTGCCACCAGCAGAAACAGGGATTTAGGCTACGAGCAGTACTTC
V: TRBV6-5; length: 15; size: -; J: TRBJ2-3; D: TRBD2; CDR3: CASSPPQGGTDTQYF; DNA: TGTGCCAGCAGCCCCCCCCAGGGAGGGACAGATACGCAGTATTTT
V: TRBV11-3; length: 12; size: -; J: TRBJ2-2; D: -; CDR3: CASSLDRGVMFF; DNA: TGTGCCAGCAGCTTAGACAGGGGAGTGATGTTTTTT